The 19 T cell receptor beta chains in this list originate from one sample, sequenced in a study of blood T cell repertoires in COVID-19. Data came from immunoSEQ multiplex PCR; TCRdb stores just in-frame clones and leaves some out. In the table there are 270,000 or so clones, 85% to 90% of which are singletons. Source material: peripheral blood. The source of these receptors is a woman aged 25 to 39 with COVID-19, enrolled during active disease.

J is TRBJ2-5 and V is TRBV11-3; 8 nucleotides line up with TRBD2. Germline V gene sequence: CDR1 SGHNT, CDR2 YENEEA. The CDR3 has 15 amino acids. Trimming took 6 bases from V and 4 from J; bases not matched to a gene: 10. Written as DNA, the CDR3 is TGTGCCAGCAGTCCGGGACTAGGGTGGCGAGAGACCCAGTACTTC. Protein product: CASSPGLGWRETQYF.

The CDR3 is CASSSTGTANYEQYF. The CDR3, as DNA: TGCGCCAGCAGCTCCACCGGGACAGCAAACTACGAGCAGTACTTC. The chain links TRBV5-1 to TRBJ2-7; 7 positions match TRBD1. The CDR3 consists of 15 residues. V lost 3 bases and J lost 3; bases outside the gene matches: 9. CDR1 and CDR2 (germline): SGHRS, YFSETQ.

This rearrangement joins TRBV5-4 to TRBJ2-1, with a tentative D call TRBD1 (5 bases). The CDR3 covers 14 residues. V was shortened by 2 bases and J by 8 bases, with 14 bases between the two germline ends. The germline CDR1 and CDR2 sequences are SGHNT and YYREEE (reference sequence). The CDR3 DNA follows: TGTGCCAGCAGCTTAAGGCAGGGAATCGATGAGCAGTTCTTC. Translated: CASSLRQGIDEQFF.

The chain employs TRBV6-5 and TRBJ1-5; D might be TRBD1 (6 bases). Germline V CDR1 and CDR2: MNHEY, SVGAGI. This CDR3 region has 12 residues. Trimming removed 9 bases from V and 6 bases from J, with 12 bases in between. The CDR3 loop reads CASKGGPQPQHF. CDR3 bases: TGTGCCAGTAAAGGGGGACCTCAGCCCCAGCATTTT.

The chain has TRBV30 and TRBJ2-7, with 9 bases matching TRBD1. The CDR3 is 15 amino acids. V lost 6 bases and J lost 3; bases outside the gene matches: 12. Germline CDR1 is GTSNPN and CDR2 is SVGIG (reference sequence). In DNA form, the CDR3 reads TGTGCCTGCTCCCGGAGGGACAGGGCCCTCTACGAGCAGTACTTC. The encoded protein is CACSRRDRALYEQYF. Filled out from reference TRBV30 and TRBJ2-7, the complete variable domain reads SQTIHQWPATLVQPVGSPLSLECTVEGTSNPNLYWYRQAAGRGLQLLFYSVGIGQISSEVPQNLSASRPQDRQFILSSKKLLLSDSGFYLCACSRRDRALYEQYFGPGTRLTVT.

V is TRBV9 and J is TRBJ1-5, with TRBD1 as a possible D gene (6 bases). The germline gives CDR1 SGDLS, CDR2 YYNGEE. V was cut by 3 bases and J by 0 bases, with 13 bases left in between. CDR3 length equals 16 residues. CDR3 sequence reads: CASSGNRANSNQPQHF. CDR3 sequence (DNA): TGTGCCAGCAGCGGAAACAGGGCAAATAGCAATCAGCCCCAGCATTTT.

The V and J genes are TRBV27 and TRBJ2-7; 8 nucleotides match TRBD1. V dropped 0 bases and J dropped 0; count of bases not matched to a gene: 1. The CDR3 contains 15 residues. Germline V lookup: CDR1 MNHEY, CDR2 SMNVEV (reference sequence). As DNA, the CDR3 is TGTGCCAGCAGTTTATCACAGGGGGGCTCCTACGAGCAGTACTTC. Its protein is CASSLSQGGSYEQYF.

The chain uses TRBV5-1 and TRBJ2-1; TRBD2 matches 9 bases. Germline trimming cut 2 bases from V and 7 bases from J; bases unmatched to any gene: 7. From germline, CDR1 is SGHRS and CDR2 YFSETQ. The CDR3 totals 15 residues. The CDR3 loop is CASSFGGGAWNEQFF. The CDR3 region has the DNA TGCGCCAGCAGCTTTGGCGGGGGGGCCTGGAATGAGCAGTTCTTC.

The CDR3 DNA sequence: TGTGCCAGCAGCTTAGATCTTGGCAGGCTTCACTACGAGCAGTACTTC. It codes for CASSLDLGRLHYEQYF. The chain has TRBV11-2 and TRBJ2-7; D ambiguous. Trimming left V 0 bases short and J 3 bases short, with 15 bases between. Germline CDR1 is SGHAT and CDR2 is FQNNGV. The CDR3 consists of 16 residues.

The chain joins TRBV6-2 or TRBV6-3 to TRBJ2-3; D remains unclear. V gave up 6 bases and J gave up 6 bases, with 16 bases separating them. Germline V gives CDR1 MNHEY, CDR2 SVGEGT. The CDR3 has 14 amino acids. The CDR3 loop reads CASSRLFFGDTQYF. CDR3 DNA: TGTGCCAGCAGCCGACTCTTTTTTGGGGATACGCAGTATTTT.

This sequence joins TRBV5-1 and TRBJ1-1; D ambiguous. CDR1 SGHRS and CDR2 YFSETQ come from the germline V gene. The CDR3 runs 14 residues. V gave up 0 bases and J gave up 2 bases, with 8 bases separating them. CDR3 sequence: CASSLGTHNTEAFF. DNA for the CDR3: TGCGCCAGCAGCTTGGGGACTCACAACACTGAAGCTTTCTTT.

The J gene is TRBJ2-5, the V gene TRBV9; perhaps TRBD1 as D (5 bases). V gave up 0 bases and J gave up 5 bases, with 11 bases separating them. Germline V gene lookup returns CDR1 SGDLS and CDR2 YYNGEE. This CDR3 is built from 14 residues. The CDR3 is CASSVEGRGETQYF. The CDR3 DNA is TGTGCCAGCAGCGTAGAGGGAAGGGGCGAGACCCAGTACTTC.

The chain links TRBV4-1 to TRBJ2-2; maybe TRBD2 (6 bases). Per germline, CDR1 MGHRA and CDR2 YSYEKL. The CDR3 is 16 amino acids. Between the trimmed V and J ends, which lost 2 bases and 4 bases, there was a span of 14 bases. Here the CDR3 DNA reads TGCGCCAGCAGCCAACCTCGGACGGGAGTCACCGGGGAGCTGTTTTTT. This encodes CASSQPRTGVTGELFF.

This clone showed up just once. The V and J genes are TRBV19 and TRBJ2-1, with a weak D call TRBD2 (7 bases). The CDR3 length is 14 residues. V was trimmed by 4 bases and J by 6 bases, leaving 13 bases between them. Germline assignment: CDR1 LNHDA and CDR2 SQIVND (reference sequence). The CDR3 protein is CASSNGLGGNEQFF. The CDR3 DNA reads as TGTGCCAGTAGTAACGGACTAGGGGGCAATGAGCAGTTCTTC.

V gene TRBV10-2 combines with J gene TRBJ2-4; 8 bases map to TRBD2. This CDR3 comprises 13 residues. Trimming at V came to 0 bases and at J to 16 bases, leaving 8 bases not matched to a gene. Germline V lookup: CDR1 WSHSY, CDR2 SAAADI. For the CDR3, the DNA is TGCGCCAGCAGTGAGTCTCCCTCGGGGGGGCCCTACTTC. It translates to CASSESPSGGPYF.

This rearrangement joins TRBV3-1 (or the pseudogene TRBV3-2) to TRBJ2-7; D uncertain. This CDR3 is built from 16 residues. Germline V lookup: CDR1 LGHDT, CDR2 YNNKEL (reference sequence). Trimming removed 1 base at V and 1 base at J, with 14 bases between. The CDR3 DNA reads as TGTGCCAGCAGCCAAGTAGTCGGGTCTAGGTCCTACGAGCAGTACTTC. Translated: CASSQVVGSRSYEQYF.

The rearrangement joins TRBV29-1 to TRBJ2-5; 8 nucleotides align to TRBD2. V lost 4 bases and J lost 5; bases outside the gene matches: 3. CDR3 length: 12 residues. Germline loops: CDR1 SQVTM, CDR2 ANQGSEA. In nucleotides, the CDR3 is TGCAGCGTTGTTTCGGGGGGGGAGACCCAGTACTTC. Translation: CSVVSGGETQYF. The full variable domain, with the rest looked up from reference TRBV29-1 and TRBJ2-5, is SAVISQKPSRDICQRGTSLTIQCQVDSQVTMMFWYRQQPGQSLTLIATANQGSEATYESGFVIDKFPISRPNLTFSTLTVSNMSPEDSSIYLCSVVSGGETQYFGPGTRLLVL.

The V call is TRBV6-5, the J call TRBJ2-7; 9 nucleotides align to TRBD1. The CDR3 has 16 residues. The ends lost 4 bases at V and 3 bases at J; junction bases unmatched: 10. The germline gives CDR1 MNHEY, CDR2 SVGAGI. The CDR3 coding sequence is TGTGCCAGCAGTTCCCGGGACAGGGCGAAGGGCTACGAGCAGTACTTC. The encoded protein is CASSSRDRAKGYEQYF.

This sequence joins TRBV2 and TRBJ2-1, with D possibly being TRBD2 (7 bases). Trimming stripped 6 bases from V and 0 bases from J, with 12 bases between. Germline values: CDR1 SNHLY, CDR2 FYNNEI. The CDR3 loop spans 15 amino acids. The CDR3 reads CASRRGGSSYNEQFF. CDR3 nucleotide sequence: TGTGCCAGCAGGAGGGGGGGGAGCTCCTACAATGAGCAGTTCTTC.